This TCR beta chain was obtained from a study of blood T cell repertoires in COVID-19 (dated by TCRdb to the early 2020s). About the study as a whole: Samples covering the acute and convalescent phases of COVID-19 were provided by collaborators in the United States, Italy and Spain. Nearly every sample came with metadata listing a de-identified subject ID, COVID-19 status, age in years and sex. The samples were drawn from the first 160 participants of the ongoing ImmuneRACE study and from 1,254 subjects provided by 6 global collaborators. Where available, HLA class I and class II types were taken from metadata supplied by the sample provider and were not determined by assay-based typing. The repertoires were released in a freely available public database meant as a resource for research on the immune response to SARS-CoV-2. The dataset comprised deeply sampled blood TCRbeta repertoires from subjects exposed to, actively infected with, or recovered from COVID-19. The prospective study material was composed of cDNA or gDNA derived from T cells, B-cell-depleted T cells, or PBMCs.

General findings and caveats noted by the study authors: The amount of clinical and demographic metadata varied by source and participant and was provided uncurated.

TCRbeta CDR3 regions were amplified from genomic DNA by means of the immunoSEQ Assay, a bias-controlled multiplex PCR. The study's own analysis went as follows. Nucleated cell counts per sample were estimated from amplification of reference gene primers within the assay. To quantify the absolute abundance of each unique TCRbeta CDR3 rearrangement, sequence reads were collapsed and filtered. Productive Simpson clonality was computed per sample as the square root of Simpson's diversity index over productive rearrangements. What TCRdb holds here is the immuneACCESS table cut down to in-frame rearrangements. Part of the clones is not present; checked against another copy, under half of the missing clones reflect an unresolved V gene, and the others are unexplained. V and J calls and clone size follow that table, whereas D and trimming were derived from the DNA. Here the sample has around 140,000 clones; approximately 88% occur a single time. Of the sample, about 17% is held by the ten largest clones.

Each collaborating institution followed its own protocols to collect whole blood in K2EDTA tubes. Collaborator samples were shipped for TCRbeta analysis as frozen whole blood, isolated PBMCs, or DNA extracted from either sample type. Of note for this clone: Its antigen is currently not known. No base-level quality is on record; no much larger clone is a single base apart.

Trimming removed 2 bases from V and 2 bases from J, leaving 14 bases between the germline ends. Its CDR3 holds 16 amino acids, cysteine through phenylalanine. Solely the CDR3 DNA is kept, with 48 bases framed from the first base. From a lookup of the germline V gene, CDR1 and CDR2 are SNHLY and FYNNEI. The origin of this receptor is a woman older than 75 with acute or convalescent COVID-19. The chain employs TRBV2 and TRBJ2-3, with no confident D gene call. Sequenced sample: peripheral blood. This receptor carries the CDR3 CASSEPPVGPTDTQYF. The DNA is TGTGCCAGCAGTGAACCTCCCGTTGGGCCCACAGATACGCAGTATTTT.